The 23 T cell receptor beta chains in this list originate from one sample, sequenced in a study of neurological immune-mediated disorders. TCRdb reanalysed the 5' RACE reads using MiXCR and keeps one entry per CDR3 protein. The repertoire holds about 57,000 distinct CDR3 sequences, 10% to 15% seen once, with about 10% in the top ten. Sequencing was performed on PBMCs. Receptors originate from a woman in her sixties or seventies with HTLV-1-associated myelopathy (HAM/TSP).

The table lists this clonotype with many counts. This chain connects TRBV20-1 to TRBJ2-1, with D possibly being TRBD2 (6 bases). The germline V gene encodes CDR1 DFQATT and CDR2 SNEGSKA (reference sequence). The CDR3 has 14 amino acids. Trimming removed 1 base at V and 4 bases at J, with 11 bases between. Here the CDR3 reads CSARGGGAYNEQFF. In DNA form, the CDR3 reads TGCAGTGCTAGAGGGGGAGGTGCTTACAATGAGCAGTTCTTC.

Many counts were recorded for this clonotype. The CDR3 protein is CASSLAAHTQYF. The CDR3 DNA follows: TGTGCCAGCAGCTTAGCAGCTCATACGCAGTATTTT. J is TRBJ2-3 and V is TRBV7-9; D is unclear. This CDR3 is built from 12 residues. Looked up from germline, CDR1 is SEHNR and CDR2 is FQNEAQ (reference sequence). The V and J ends lost 0 bases and 7 bases respectively, with 5 bases between them.

The table lists this clonotype with many counts. The V and J genes are TRBV20-1 and TRBJ1-4; D is undetermined. The V gene lost 2 bases and the J gene lost 7 bases, with 20 bases spanning the gap. The germline V gene encodes CDR1 DFQATT and CDR2 SNEGSKA (reference sequence). The CDR3 spans 16 residues. The CDR3 region has the DNA TGCAGTGCTAGAAATCGCCGTCTGGTCTTAGGTGAAAAACTGTTTTTT. Translating it yields CSARNRRLVLGEKLFF.

This clonotype was seen at least ten times. V and J are TRBV29-1 and TRBJ2-6; no definite D call. Germline CDR1 and CDR2: SQVTM and ANQGSEA. The CDR3 length is 16 residues. Trimming shortened V by 0 bases and J by 0 bases, and 9 bases separated the two germline ends. CDR3 sequence (DNA): TGCAGCGTTGAAGATCTGGTCGGCTCTGGGGCCAACGTCCTGACTTTC. Protein product: CSVEDLVGSGANVLTF.

This clonotype was detected ten times or more. The chain joins TRBV6-6 to TRBJ2-5; no clear D. The V end was cut by 2 bases, the J end by 5 bases, with 12 bases between. Germline loops: CDR1 MNHNY, CDR2 SVGAGI (reference sequence). The CDR3 length is 14 residues. DNA of the CDR3: TGTGCCAGCAGTTACCGAGGAGCCGGGGAGACCCAGTACTTC. This gives the protein CASSYRGAGETQYF.

In regard to this clonotype: The limits of the CDR3 on the DNA are not certain, so only TCRdb's listed CDR3 is given. This chain connects TRBV5-5 to TRBJ2-3; the DNA was not compared with TRBD2, the D call given in the table. The CDR3 spans 22 residues, counting both ends. CDR1 is SGHKS, CDR2 YYEKEE, per germline (reference sequence). The CDR3 spells CASSFYICSASRLAGDRDTQYF.

This clonotype has a count of ten or more. The chain recombines TRBV12-3 or TRBV12-4 with TRBJ2-2; tentative D call: TRBD2 (6 bases). V was trimmed by 6 bases and J by 0 bases, leaving 17 bases between them. The CDR3 contains 17 residues. The CDR3 spells CASSPLAARTNTGELFF. CDR3 DNA sequence: TGTGCCAGCAGCCCTTTAGCGGCACGCACGAACACCGGGGAGCTGTTTTTT.

This clonotype was observed many times. This chain links TRBV4-1 with TRBJ2-1; no clear D. V lost 1 base, J lost 6 bases, and 16 bases lay in between. The CDR3 totals 16 residues. Germline CDR1 MGHRA, CDR2 YSYEKL. This CDR3 is CASSQGLRFTSNEQFF. For the CDR3, the DNA is TGCGCCAGCAGCCAAGGACTGCGTTTCACCAGCAATGAGCAGTTCTTC.

As for this clonotype: A single base separates this from a much larger clone, so it may be a read error. The chain combines TRBV7-2 with TRBJ2-7, with D perhaps TRBD1 or TRBD2 (5 bases each). The V gene's germline CDR1 is SGHTA and CDR2 FQGNSA. This CDR3 comprises 13 residues. V was cut by 10 bases and J by 9 bases, with 22 bases left in between. The chain's CDR3 is CANNLGPGLGQYF. The CDR3 DNA reads as TGTGCCAACAACCTGGGACCCGGCCTTGGGCAGTACTTC.

This clonotype was recorded at least ten times. The chain joins TRBV6-5 to TRBJ1-6; 7 bases are a match to TRBD1. V lost 6 bases and J lost 0; bases outside the gene matches: 5. Germline V gives CDR1 MNHEY, CDR2 SVGAGI. CDR3 length: 16 amino acids. The CDR3 loop reads CASRTGSSSYNSPLHF. CDR3 sequence (DNA): TGTGCCAGCAGGACAGGGAGTAGCTCCTATAATTCACCCCTCCACTTT.

This clonotype was seen at least ten times. This rearrangement joins TRBV20-1 to TRBJ2-3, with unresolved D. The CDR3 sequence is 17 residues long. Germline V gene lookup returns CDR1 DFQATT and CDR2 SNEGSKA (reference sequence). V lost 3 bases, J lost 2 bases, and 21 bases lay in between. This chain's CDR3 is CSARGGSPSTTTDTQYF. In DNA form, the CDR3 reads TGCAGTGCTAGGGGCGGCAGTCCCTCAACCACCACAGATACGCAGTATTTT.

The V and J genes are TRBV20-1 and TRBJ1-1; TRBD1 matches at 7 bases. CDR3 length: 16 amino acids. The germline gives CDR1 DFQATT, CDR2 SNEGSKA (reference sequence). J lost 0 bases, V lost 0 bases, and 7 bases had no gene match. CDR3 sequence reads: CSARDRLRGVNTEAFF. CDR3 nucleotide sequence: TGCAGTGCTAGAGATCGGCTCAGGGGGGTGAACACTGAAGCTTTCTTT.

This clonotype was seen repeatedly, ten times or more. The chain employs TRBV5-5 and TRBJ2-7; the D is unclear. V was clipped by 3 bases and J by 3 bases, with 16 bases between them. Germline-derived CDR1 and CDR2 are SGHKS and YYEKEE (reference sequence). The CDR3 runs 15 residues. The CDR3 bases are TGTGCCAGCAGCTACGGACCCAGTTCGGGCTACGAGCAGTACTTC. As protein: CASSYGPSSGYEQYF.

The sample holds many counts of this clonotype. V and J are TRBV9 and TRBJ2-7; D call uncertain. The V gene's germline CDR1 is SGDLS and CDR2 YYNGEE. Trimming took 1 base from V and 4 from J, leaving 15 bases between them. CDR3 size: 15 residues. CDR3 nucleotides: TGTGCCAGCAGCGTACGACCGGATTTCGGGTACGAGCAGTACTTC. Translation gives CASSVRPDFGYEQYF. Drawing the rest from reference TRBV9 and TRBJ2-7, the complete variable domain is DSGVTQTPKHLITATGQRVTLRCSPRSGDLSVYWYQQSLDQGLQFLIQYYNGEERAKGNILERFSAQQFPDLHSELNLSSLELGDSALYFCASSVRPDFGYEQYFGPGTRLTVT.

This clonotype was detected many times. V usage is TRBV18 and J usage is TRBJ2-5; 9 bases are shared with TRBD2. CDR1 is KGHSH, CDR2 LQKENI, per germline. This CDR3 comprises 14 residues. The V and J ends lost 8 bases and 1 base, in that order; junction bases with no gene match: 5. CDR3 sequence reads: CASRLAEIQETQYF. The CDR3 nucleotides are TGTGCCAGCCGACTAGCGGAGATCCAAGAGACCCAGTACTTC.

This clonotype was counted at least ten times. This chain uses TRBV11-2 with TRBJ2-5; 15 bases are a match to TRBD2. The CDR3 loop spans 17 amino acids. Germline assignment: CDR1 SGHAT and CDR2 FQNNGV. V was clipped by 5 bases and J by 1 base; unmatched bases: 5. The CDR3 DNA reads as TGTGCCAGCAGCGGACTAGCGGGAGGGTGGGGCCAAGAGACCCAGTACTTC. Its protein product is CASSGLAGGWGQETQYF.

This clonotype was counted many times. The V gene is TRBV7-9, the J gene TRBJ1-6; tentatively, D is TRBD1 (6 bases). CDR3 length equals 13 residues. Germline V lookup: CDR1 SEHNR, CDR2 FQNEAQ (reference sequence). V lost 5 bases to trimming and J lost 7 bases, with 9 bases between them. The CDR3 loop reads CASSQGGNSPLHF. The CDR3 bases are TGTGCCAGCAGCCAAGGGGGAAATTCACCCCTCCACTTT.

This clonotype was seen at least ten times. This chain connects TRBV4-1 to TRBJ1-2; maybe TRBD1 (6 bases). The V end lost 3 bases, the J end lost 7 bases, and 21 bases lay between the germline ends. Per germline, CDR1 MGHRA and CDR2 YSYEKL. This CDR3 contains 16 residues. Here the CDR3 reads CASSHEQKQGVSGYTF. Here the CDR3 DNA reads TGCGCCAGCAGCCACGAGCAGAAACAGGGCGTCAGTGGCTACACCTTC.

This clonotype was detected many times. The chain has TRBV29-1 and TRBJ2-1, with 11 positions matching TRBD2. The length of the CDR3 is 15 residues. V was pared by 0 bases and J by 6 bases, with 4 bases of the junction left unmatched. Germline assignment: CDR1 SQVTM and CDR2 ANQGSEA. The CDR3 nucleotides read TGCAGCGTTGAAGATTCCGGACTAGCGGGCAATGAGCAGTTCTTC. It codes for CSVEDSGLAGNEQFF.

The table lists this clonotype with many counts. This chain joins TRBV6-2 or TRBV6-3 and TRBJ2-7, with no clear D. Germline V gene lookup returns CDR1 MNHEY and CDR2 SVGEGT. Trimming cost V 6 bases and J 4 bases, with 16 bases left between them. The CDR3 is 14 amino acids. The CDR3 region has the DNA TGTGCCAGCAGCTCGAGCTGGAGTTCATACGAGCAGTACTTC. Protein product: CASSSSWSSYEQYF.

This clonotype was recorded many times. The CDR3 bases are TGTGCCAGCAGCGCACCCTCTGGGGCCAACGTCCTGACTTTC. It encodes CASSAPSGANVLTF. The V call is TRBV6-1, the J call TRBJ2-6; D is unclear. Per germline, CDR1 MNHNS and CDR2 SASEGT. Trimming took off 6 bases at V and 0 bases at J, with 6 bases between the two ends. This CDR3 comprises 14 residues.

Ten or more counts support this clonotype. The chain is built from TRBV19 and TRBJ2-1; D is unclear. This CDR3 spans 13 amino acids. Per the germline V gene, CDR1 is LNHDA and CDR2 is SQIVND (reference sequence). The V gene lost 10 bases and the J gene lost 6 bases, with 16 bases spanning the gap. The CDR3: CATKTRGSNEQFF. DNA of the CDR3: TGTGCCACGAAAACCCGTGGGTCCAATGAGCAGTTCTTC.

This clonotype was seen ten or more times. In DNA form, the CDR3 reads TGCAGCGTCGCCTACAGGGGACTGAAGAACACTGAAGCTTTCTTT. Translation gives CSVAYRGLKNTEAFF. V usage is TRBV29-1 and J usage is TRBJ1-1; 7 bases agree with TRBD1. CDR3 length: 15 amino acids. Germline V gives CDR1 SQVTM, CDR2 ANQGSEA. Trimming removed 6 bases from V and 1 base from J; junction bases left unmatched: 11.